This T cell receptor (beta chain) was sequenced in a study of CXCR3-negative and CXCR3-positive naive CD8 T cells. Study results and caveats: Compared with CXCR3-negative naive cells, CXCR3-positive naive cells showed more hydrophobic TRB CDR3s.

Germline-derived CDR1 and CDR2 are ENHRY and SYGVKD. This CDR3 is built from 14 residues. Concerning this clonotype itself: What it binds is unknown.

UMI-tagged TRB cDNA libraries were built via 5' RACE. Using the 5' RACE reads, TCRdb records one entry per CDR3 protein without DNA. This sample contains approximately 70,000 distinct CDR3 sequences. The TCR comes from a human donor in good health. Some clones in this sample may be carry-over from other donors' samples. Specimen: naive CXCR3- CD8+ T cells from blood. Specified subset: CD45RO-CCR7+CD27+CD95- naive CD8+ T cells lacking CXCR3 (TNR3-). This sequence joins TRBV10-3 and TRBJ2-3. The CDR3 reads CAINGVEVTDTQYF.